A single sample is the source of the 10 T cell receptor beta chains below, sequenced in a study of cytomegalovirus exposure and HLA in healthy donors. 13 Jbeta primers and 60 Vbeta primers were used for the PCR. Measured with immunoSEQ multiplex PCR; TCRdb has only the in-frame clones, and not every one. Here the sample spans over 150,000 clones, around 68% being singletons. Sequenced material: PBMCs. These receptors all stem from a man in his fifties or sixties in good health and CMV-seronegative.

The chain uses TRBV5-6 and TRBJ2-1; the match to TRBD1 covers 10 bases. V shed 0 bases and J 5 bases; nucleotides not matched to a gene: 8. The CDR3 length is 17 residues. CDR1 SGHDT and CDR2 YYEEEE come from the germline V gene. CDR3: CASSLDFGTGADNEQFF. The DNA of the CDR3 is TGTGCCAGCAGCTTGGACTTCGGGACAGGGGCCGACAATGAGCAGTTCTTC. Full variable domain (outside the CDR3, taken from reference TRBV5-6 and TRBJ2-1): DAGVTQSPTHLIKTRGQQVTLRCSPKSGHDTVSWYQQALGQGPQFIFQYYEEEERQRGNFPDRFSGHQFPNYSSELNVNALLLGDSALYLCASSLDFGTGADNEQFFGPGTRLTVL.

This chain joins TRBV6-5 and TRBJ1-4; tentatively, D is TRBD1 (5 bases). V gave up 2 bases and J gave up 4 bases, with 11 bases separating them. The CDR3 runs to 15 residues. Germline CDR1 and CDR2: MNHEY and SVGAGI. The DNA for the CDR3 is TGTGCCAGCAGTTACGCGTCCAGGGATAATGAAAAACTGTTTTTT. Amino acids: CASSYASRDNEKLFF.

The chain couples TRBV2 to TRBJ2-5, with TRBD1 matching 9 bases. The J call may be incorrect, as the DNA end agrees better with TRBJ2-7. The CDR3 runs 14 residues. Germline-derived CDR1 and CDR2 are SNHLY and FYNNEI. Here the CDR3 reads CASHPDRGTYEQYF. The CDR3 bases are TGTGCCAGCCATCCGGACAGGGGTACCTACGAGCAGTACTTC.

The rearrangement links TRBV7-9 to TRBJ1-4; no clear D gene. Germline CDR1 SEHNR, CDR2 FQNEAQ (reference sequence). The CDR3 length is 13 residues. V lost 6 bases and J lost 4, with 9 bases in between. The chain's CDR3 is CASRWQDNEKLFF. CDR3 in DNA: TGTGCCAGCAGGTGGCAGGATAATGAAAAACTGTTTTTT.

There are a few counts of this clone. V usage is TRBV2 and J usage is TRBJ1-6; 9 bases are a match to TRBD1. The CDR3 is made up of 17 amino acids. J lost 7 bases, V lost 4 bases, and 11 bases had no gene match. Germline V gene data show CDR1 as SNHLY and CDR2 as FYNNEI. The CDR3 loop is CASSGLTGGTSNSPLHF. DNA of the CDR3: TGTGCCAGCAGTGGATTGACAGGGGGTACGTCGAATTCACCCCTCCACTTT.

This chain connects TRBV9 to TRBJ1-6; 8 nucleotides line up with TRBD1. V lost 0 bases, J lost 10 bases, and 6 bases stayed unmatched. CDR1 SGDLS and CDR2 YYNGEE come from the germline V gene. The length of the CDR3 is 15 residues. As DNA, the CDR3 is TGTGCCAGCAGCGTAGCAGCCCAGGGGGCATCACCCCTCCACTTT. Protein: CASSVAAQGASPLHF.

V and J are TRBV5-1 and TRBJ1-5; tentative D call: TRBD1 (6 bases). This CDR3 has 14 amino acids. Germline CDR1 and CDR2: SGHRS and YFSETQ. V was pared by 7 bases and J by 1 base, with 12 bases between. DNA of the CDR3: TGCGCCAGCTGGGGGCTTTCGAGCAATCAGCCCCAGCATTTT. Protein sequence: CASWGLSSNQPQHF.

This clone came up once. The CDR3 reads CSVLPTEENYGYTF. Written as DNA, the CDR3 is TGCAGCGTCTTACCGACTGAGGAAAACTATGGCTACACCTTC. V usage is TRBV29-1 and J usage is TRBJ1-2; D is unresolved. The CDR3 has 14 residues. V lost 6 bases to trimming and J lost 2 bases, with 16 bases between them. The germline gives CDR1 SQVTM, CDR2 ANQGSEA.

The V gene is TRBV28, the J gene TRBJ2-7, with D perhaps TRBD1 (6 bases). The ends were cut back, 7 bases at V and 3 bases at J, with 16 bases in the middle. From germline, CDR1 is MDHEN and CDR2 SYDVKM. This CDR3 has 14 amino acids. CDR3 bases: TGTGCCAGCACCCAACCGGGACATTTCTACGAGCAGTACTTC. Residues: CASTQPGHFYEQYF.

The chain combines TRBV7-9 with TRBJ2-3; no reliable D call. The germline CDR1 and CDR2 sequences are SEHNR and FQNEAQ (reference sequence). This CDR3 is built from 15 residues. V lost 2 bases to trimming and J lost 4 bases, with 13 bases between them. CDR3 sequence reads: CASSLREEHPDTQYF. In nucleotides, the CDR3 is TGTGCCAGCAGCTTACGTGAAGAACACCCAGATACGCAGTATTTT.